Listed below are T cell receptor beta chains from one sample, sequenced in a study of T cells in Graves' hyperthyroidism and ophthalmopathy. From the multiplex PCR reads, TCRdb called clonotypes with MiXCR, one entry per CDR3 protein. The sample yields 150,000 to 200,000 distinct CDR3 sequences, about 9% seen once. Sequencing was performed on blood. All receptors derive from a woman younger than 35 with Graves' hyperthyroidism that later progressed to Graves' ophthalmopathy. Both conserved end residues are trimmed from each CDR3.

v_gene	j_gene	CDR3aa
TRBV15	TRBJ2-2	ATSRDRRNTGELF
TRBV2	TRBJ2-5	ASSGPSGGAETQY
TRBV30	TRBJ1-3	AWSVRTPRSGNTIY
TRBV5-1	TRBJ2-1	ASSAWVRTSGTDEQF
TRBV7-2	TRBJ2-3	ASSLVFSTDTQY
TRBV9	TRBJ2-7	ASSATDRGSEQY
TRBV7-6	TRBJ1-1	ASSLGGVRVNTEAF
TRBV7-6	TRBJ2-1	ASSHRVSGSYNEQF
TRBV2	TRBJ2-2	ASTSLPGELF
TRBV4-3	TRBJ1-2	ASSQTRMGKGIYGYT
TRBV30	TRBJ1-1	AWEGQSNTEAF
TRBV12-3/TRBV12-4	TRBJ2-3	ASSGLAGFLTDTQY
TRBV28	TRBJ1-2	ASSFRGVGYGYT
TRBV5-6	TRBJ1-1	ASSLWTPGQGLNTEAF
TRBV30	TRBJ1-3	AWSESHTIY
TRBV5-1	TRBJ1-1	ASSLEPGQLQRGAF